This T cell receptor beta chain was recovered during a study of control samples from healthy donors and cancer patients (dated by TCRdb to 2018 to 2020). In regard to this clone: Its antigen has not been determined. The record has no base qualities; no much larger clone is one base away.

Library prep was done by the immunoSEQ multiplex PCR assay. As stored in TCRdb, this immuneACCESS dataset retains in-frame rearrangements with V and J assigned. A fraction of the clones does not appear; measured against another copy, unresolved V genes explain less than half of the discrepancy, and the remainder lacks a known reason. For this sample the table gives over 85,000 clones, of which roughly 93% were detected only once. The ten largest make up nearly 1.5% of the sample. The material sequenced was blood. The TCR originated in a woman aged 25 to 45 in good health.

The CDR3: CASSQDNLGTFNEQFF. At the DNA level, the sequence is TGTGCCAGCAGCCAAGACAACCTGGGGACTTTCAATGAGCAGTTCTTC. This sequence uses TRBV3-1 (or the pseudogene TRBV3-2) and TRBJ2-1; matching of 6 bases hints at TRBD2 as the D gene. The germline V gene (reference sequence) provides CDR1 LGHDT and CDR2 YNNKEL. The CDR3 holds 16 amino acids from the cysteine to the phenylalanine. CDR3 DNA is the only sequence kept; it has 48 bases, read in frame from the first base. The V end loses 0 bases and the J end loses 6 bases, and a stretch of 15 bases separates them.